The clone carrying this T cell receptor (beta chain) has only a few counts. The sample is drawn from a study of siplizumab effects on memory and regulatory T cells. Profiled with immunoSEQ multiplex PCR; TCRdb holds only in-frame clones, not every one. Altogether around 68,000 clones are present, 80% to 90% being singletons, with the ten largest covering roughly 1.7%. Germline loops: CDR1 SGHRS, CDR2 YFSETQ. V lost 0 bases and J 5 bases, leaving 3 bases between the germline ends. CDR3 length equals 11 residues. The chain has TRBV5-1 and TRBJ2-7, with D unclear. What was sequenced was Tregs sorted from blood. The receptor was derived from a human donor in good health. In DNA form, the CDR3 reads TGCGCCAGCAGCTTGGCCCACGAGCAGTACTTC. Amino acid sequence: CASSLAHEQYF.